The 6 T cell receptor beta chains below come from one sample, sequenced in a study of cytomegalovirus exposure and HLA in healthy donors. A multiplex PCR was run with 60 Vbeta primers and 13 Jbeta primers. Generated by immunoSEQ multiplex PCR, the TCRdb table keeps only in-frame clones and is missing some. The profile shows about 76,000 clones, roughly 76% of them singletons. The source material was PBMCs. The source is a male donor in good health and CMV-seropositive.

The gene calls are TRBV27 and TRBJ2-2; TRBD2 agrees at 10 bases. Germline V gene sequence: CDR1 MNHEY, CDR2 SMNVEV (reference sequence). The junction had 6 bases not matched to a gene; V was cut back by 0 bases and J by 5 bases. This CDR3 has 17 residues. This CDR3 is CASSLSTKAGGTGELFF. In nucleotides, the CDR3 is TGTGCCAGCAGTTTATCGACGAAAGCGGGGGGGACCGGGGAGCTGTTTTTT.

V and J are TRBV9 and TRBJ2-1; 7 bases map to TRBD1. V lost 1 base to trimming and J lost 8 bases; unmatched junction nucleotides: 6. Germline lookup yields CDR1 SGDLS and CDR2 YYNGEE. CDR3 length: 14 residues. The CDR3 coding sequence is TGTGCCAGCAGCGTATCACAAGGGGGCTATGAGCAGTTCTTC. It codes for CASSVSQGGYEQFF. Full variable domain (rest looked up from reference TRBV9 and TRBJ2-1): DSGVTQTPKHLITATGQRVTLRCSPRSGDLSVYWYQQSLDQGLQFLIQYYNGEERAKGNILERFSAQQFPDLHSELNLSSLELGDSALYFCASSVSQGGYEQFFGPGTRLTVL.

Note on this clone: One end of the junction varies from germline; a read error may be responsible. The rearrangement links TRBV7-9 to TRBJ1-3; D gene uncertain. The germline CDR1 and CDR2 sequences are SEHNR and FQNEAQ (reference sequence). This CDR3 contains 8 residues. This CDR3 reads CASSSSFF. The CDR3 coding sequence is TGTGCCAGCAGCTCCTCCTTTTTT.

This clone was detected only a few times. The rearrangement links TRBV4-3 to TRBJ2-7; D might be TRBD2 (5 bases). The germline CDR1 and CDR2 sequences are LGHNA and YSLEER. Trimming removed 1 base at V and 6 bases at J, with 19 bases between. The CDR3 loop spans 16 amino acids. The CDR3 DNA is TGCGCCAGCAGCCAAGCCCAGACTATGGAAATCTTCGAGCAGTACTTC. Protein: CASSQAQTMEIFEQYF.

This clone turned up a few times. The gene calls are TRBV27 and TRBJ1-2; D not resolved. Trimming removed 2 bases from V and 2 bases from J, with 6 bases in between. Germline V gives CDR1 MNHEY, CDR2 SMNVEV (reference sequence). The CDR3 has 13 residues. In DNA, the CDR3 is TGTGCCAGCAGTTTAACGGGGAACTATGGCTACACCTTC. Protein: CASSLTGNYGYTF.

This clone was found once. The chain employs TRBV4-2 and TRBJ2-1, with D possibly being TRBD2 (6 bases). Trimming pared 3 bases from V and 8 bases from J, leaving 11 bases between. The CDR3 is 13 amino acids. In germline, CDR1 is LGHNA, CDR2 YNFKEQ. Here the CDR3 DNA reads TGTGCCAGCAGCCAGCCGGGGGTGGATGAGCAGTTCTTC. Its translation is CASSQPGVDEQFF.